Described below is a single T cell receptor (beta chain) sequence and its context. Its antigen is not known. These donors were members of the 120-subject validation cohort, a group separate from the roughly 670-subject first cohort. The data were obtained in a study of cytomegalovirus exposure and HLA in healthy donors. Germline V lookup: CDR1 LNHDA, CDR2 SQIVND (reference sequence). The ends lost 8 bases at V and 6 bases at J; junction bases unmatched: 14. This CDR3 is built from 15 residues. General observations from the study: High specificity and sensitivity for cytomegalovirus status were reported for the classifier. The study flagged 150 to 200 TCR beta chains as cytomegalovirus-associated.

Assay: immunoSEQ multiplex PCR; the TCRdb copy retains only in-frame clones and omits some. The sample has some 170,000 clones; about 83% are singletons. This receptor was identified in a young woman in good health and CMV-seronegative. Sample: PBMCs. The rearrangement joins TRBV19 to TRBJ2-7, with 9 bases fitting TRBD1. In DNA form, the CDR3 reads TGTGCCAGTCATCCCGGGACAGGGTACGAAGGCGAGCAGTACTTC. Translation gives CASHPGTGYEGEQYF.